This T cell receptor (beta chain) comes out of a study of blood T cell repertoires in COVID-19. Study information: The United States, Italy and Spain provided the acute and convalescent COVID-19 samples. The analysed material was cDNA or gDNA that came from T cells, B-cell-depleted T cells, or PBMCs.

All recovered Cohort 3 donors got two negative PCRs, got clearance, or saw symptom resolution. This CDR3 is built from 14 residues. The ends lost 3 bases at V and 5 bases at J; junction bases unmatched: 1. CDR1 and CDR2 from the germline V gene are KGHSH and LQKENI. As originally analysed: Reference gene primer amplification gave nucleated cell count estimates. Repertoires were generated with immunoSEQ multiplex PCR, while TCRdb's copy carries only in-frame clones and drops some. V, J and clone size derive from that table, while D and trimming were established from the DNA sequence. This table holds around 390,000 clones, around nine tenths found once.

The clonotype comes from a woman between 45 and 65 years old who had recovered from COVID-19. The specimen was PBMCs or T cells enriched from blood (not recorded which). The rearrangement links TRBV18 to TRBJ2-4; 10 bases are a match to TRBD1. CDR3 coding DNA: TGTGCCAGCTCACCCGGGACAGGGGAAAACATTCAGTACTTC. Amino acids: CASSPGTGENIQYF.